A selection of T cell receptor beta chains follows, all from one sample in a study of blood T cell repertoires in COVID-19. Repertoires were generated with immunoSEQ multiplex PCR, while TCRdb's copy carries only in-frame clones and drops some. The sample consists of tens of thousands of clones, roughly nine tenths of them appearing once. The specimen sequenced was peripheral blood. The receptors were gathered from a woman between 45 and 65 years old in a cohort sampled during active COVID-19. The CDR3 runs from the conserved cysteine through the conserved F or W. The order of the fields is V gene, J gene, D gene, clone size, CDR3 protein, CDR3 DNA. A D gene is named only where the DNA matches it firmly. Some rows have no size entry. The others give once, few or many, or a class for an expanded clone.

>TRBV4-1|TRBJ2-7|TRBD1|few
CASSQATGGRSEQYF
TGCGCCAGCAGCCAAGCGACAGGGGGCCGGTCCGAGCAGTACTTC
>TRBV7-7|TRBJ2-5|NA|few
CASSLTGGETQYF
TGTGCTAGCAGCTTAACAGGTGGCGAGACCCAGTACTTC
>TRBV10-3|TRBJ1-2|NA|NA
CAISDRRGGDGYTF
TGTGCCATCAGTGACCGCAGGGGTGGTGATGGCTACACCTTC
>TRBV5-8|TRBJ1-4|NA|NA
CASSQTGLGNEKLFF
TGTGCCAGCAGCCAAACAGGGCTCGGTAATGAAAAACTGTTTTTT
>TRBV13|TRBJ2-1|TRBD2|NA
CASSPGTSGARGDEQFF
TGTGCCAGCAGCCCCGGGACTAGCGGGGCTAGAGGAGATGAGCAGTTCTTC
>TRBV2|TRBJ1-5|TRBD1|NA
CASSKRARRGEPQHF
TGTGCCAGCAGTAAAAGGGCGCGCAGGGGGGAGCCCCAGCATTTT
>TRBV2|TRBJ1-5|TRBD1|NA
CASIAGGSGQPQHF
TGTGCCAGCATTGCAGGGGGTTCGGGTCAGCCCCAGCATTTT
>TRBV5-1|TRBJ1-1|NA|NA
CASSPLRGTNTEAFF
TGCGCCAGCAGCCCCTTGAGGGGGACGAACACTGAAGCTTTCTTT
>TRBV6-5|TRBJ1-2|NA|few
CASSYRGGYTF
TGTGCCAGCAGTTATCGGGGGGGCTACACCTTC
>TRBV5-6|TRBJ2-1|TRBD2|NA
CASSQGLAGGSDEQFF
TGTGCCAGCAGCCAGGGACTAGCGGGAGGGTCGGATGAGCAGTTCTTC
>TRBV19|TRBJ1-5|NA|NA
CASSKRTGHQTLNNQPQHF
TGTGCCAGTAGTAAGCGGACGGGACACCAAACTTTAAACAATCAGCCCCAGCATTTT
>TRBV11-2|TRBJ2-2|NA|NA
CASSPLPDTLGELFF
TGTGCCAGCAGCCCACTACCGGACACCCTGGGGGAGCTGTTTTTT
>TRBV18|TRBJ2-3|TRBD2|NA
CASSPPSGARDTQYF
TGTGCCAGCTCACCCCCTAGCGGGGCTAGGGATACGCAGTATTTT
>TRBV3-1/TRBV3-2|TRBJ1-1|NA|NA
CASSQQGLTEAFF
TGTGCCAGCAGCCAACAGGGGCTCACTGAAGCTTTCTTT
>TRBV6-6|TRBJ1-5|NA|NA
CASSNRPLSQPQHF
TGTGCCAGCAGTAACAGACCCTTGAGTCAGCCCCAGCATTTT
>TRBV6-5|TRBJ2-7|TRBD1|NA
CASSGQGGPYEQYF
TGTGCCAGCAGCGGACAGGGGGGACCCTACGAGCAGTACTTC
>TRBV7-8|TRBJ2-5|TRBD1|few
CASSSGTGAETQYF
TGTGCCAGCAGCTCCGGGACAGGGGCGGAGACCCAGTACTTC
>TRBV6-5|TRBJ1-1|NA|NA
CASSNGGRDTF
TGTGCCAGCAGTAACGGGGGGCGGGATACCTTT
>TRBV6-5|TRBJ2-5|TRBD2|NA
CASRLAGQETQYF
TGTGCCAGCAGACTAGCGGGGCAAGAGACCCAGTACTTC
>TRBV18|TRBJ1-3|NA|NA
CASSPPPPVPSGNTIYF
TGTGCCAGCTCACCACCGCCCCCAGTACCCTCTGGAAACACCATATATTTT
>TRBV6-9|TRBJ1-5|NA|NA
CASTAYHRDKGDQPQHF
TGTGCCAGCACAGCCTATCACCGGGACAAAGGAGATCAGCCCCAGCATTTT
>TRBV18|TRBJ2-3|TRBD1|NA
CASSRGEGASTDTQYF
TGTGCCAGCTCCCGTGGCGAGGGGGCTAGCACAGATACGCAGTATTTT
>TRBV5-3|TRBJ1-5|NA|NA
CARSDRRTENSNQPQHF
TGTGCCAGAAGCGACCGTCGGACAGAAAATAGCAATCAGCCCCAGCATTTT